This T cell receptor beta chain is from a study of shared clonotypes between healthy human individuals. The assay was immunoSEQ multiplex PCR, and TCRdb's table has in-frame clones only and misses some. The sample contains 150,000 to 200,000 clones, roughly 70% of which appear only once. This clone was seen just once. The V end was cut by 4 bases, the J end by 4 bases, with 16 bases between. CDR3 size: 15 residues. Germline CDR1 SGHTA, CDR2 FQGTGA. The TCR sequence derives from a man aged 25-40 years in good health. The specimen sequenced was memory CD4+ T cells sorted from blood. The subset was: CD45RA-negative fraction. The V gene is TRBV7-3, the J gene TRBJ2-5; D perhaps matches TRBD1 (6 bases). CDR3 protein: CASSSTGLVGETQYF. The CDR3 nucleotides are TGTGCCAGCAGCTCTACAGGGCTGGTGGGAGAGACCCAGTACTTC.